Listed below are T cell receptor beta chains from one sample, sequenced in a study of cytotoxic CD8 clonotypes in ibrutinib-treated CLL. The protocol was immunoSEQ multiplex PCR, while the TCRdb copy is restricted to in-frame clones and leaves out a portion. The repertoire holds fewer than 30,000 clones, with 69% as singletons. Sequenced material: PBMCs, taken at disease progression, from a patient treated with ibrutinib. All receptors derive from a human donor with chronic lymphocytic leukemia. CDR3s include the opening cysteine and the closing phenylalanine or tryptophan. Fields, in order: D gene, J gene, V gene, clone size, CDR3 DNA, CDR3 protein. D genes are given only for firm matches. The size entry is marked missing in some rows and otherwise reads once, few, many or a size class.

. TRBJ1-2 TRBV7-2 . TGTGCCAGCAGCTTAACCGGGGGGAACTATGGCTACACCTTC CASSLTGGNYGYTF
TRBD1 TRBJ2-1 TRBV4-1 . TGCGCCAGCAGCCTCCGGGACAGCAACTCCTACAATGAGCAGTTCTTC CASSLRDSNSYNEQFF
. TRBJ2-1 TRBV27 . TGTGCCAGCAGTTTTGCGGGACTTGCTGGGGGAGAGCAGTTCTTC CASSFAGLAGGEQFF
TRBD2 TRBJ2-5 TRBV6-5 . TGTGCCAGCAGCCCACCGGGACTAGCTCAGGAGACCCAGTACTTC CASSPPGLAQETQYF
TRBD2 TRBJ2-5 TRBV11-3 . TGTGCCAGCAGCCCCCGACTAGCGGACCTCCAAGAGACCCAGTACTTC CASSPRLADLQETQYF
TRBD1 TRBJ1-6 TRBV19 few TGTGCCAGTAGTGTGACAGGGGGCTATAATTCACCCCTCCACTTT CASSVTGGYNSPLHF
. TRBJ1-1 TRBV5-1 . TGCGCCAGCAGGGCCGGCGGGAACACTGAAGCTTTCTTT CASRAGGNTEAFF
. TRBJ2-7 TRBV7-9 few TGTGCCAGCAGCTTAGACTTCAGCGGGCCGCACGAGCAGTACTTC CASSLDFSGPHEQYF
TRBD1 TRBJ2-2 TRBV6-5 . TGTGCCAGCAGTTACTCTGTCAGGGGGACCACCGGGGAGCTGTTTTTT CASSYSVRGTTGELFF
. TRBJ1-1 TRBV19 . TGTGCCACCCTCGGAGGGTTGAACACTGAAGCTTTCTTT CATLGGLNTEAFF
. TRBJ1-2 TRBV19 . TGTGCCAGTAGAATACCCGCCAGCTACTATGGCTACACCTTC CASRIPASYYGYTF
TRBD1 TRBJ1-6 TRBV5-6 once TGTGCCAGCAGCTTGGGTTTAGGACAGGGGACCCACTCACCCCTCCACTTT CASSLGLGQGTHSPLHF
TRBD2 TRBJ2-3 TRBV5-4 . TGTGCCAGCAGCCCGTCACTAGCGGGGGGTGGCACAGATACGCAGTATTTT CASSPSLAGGGTDTQYF
TRBD1 TRBJ2-3 TRBV5-1 . TGCGCCAGCAGCTTGGGACAGGGGCAGGCAGATACGCAGTATTTT CASSLGQGQADTQYF
. TRBJ2-3 TRBV27 . TGTGCCAGCAGCTGGGGGGGGCATCAAGATACGCAGTATTTT CASSWGGHQDTQYF
TRBD1 TRBJ1-6 TRBV6-5 . TGTGCCAGCAGTTACGGGAACCAGGGGGGTAATTCACCCCTCCACTTT CASSYGNQGGNSPLHF
. TRBJ2-4 TRBV5-1 . TGCGCCAGCTCGACCGCCGCCAAAAACATTCAGTACTTC CASSTAAKNIQYF
. TRBJ2-2 TRBV10-3 . TGTGCCATCAGTGGACAGGATACCGGGGAGCTGTTTTTT CAISGQDTGELFF
. TRBJ1-1 TRBV21-1 few TGTGCCAGCAGCAAAGTGCGTAACATGAACACTGAAGCTTTCTTT CASSKVRNMNTEAFF
. TRBJ1-2 TRBV5-6 few TGTGCCAGCAGCTTGGCCAAAACGGCAGCTCATCGAGGGTATGGCTACACCTTC CASSLAKTAAHRGYGYTF
. TRBJ1-2 TRBV4-1 . TGCGCCAGCAGCCAAGAGATAGGAACCCCCACCTTC CASSQEIGTPTF
TRBD1 TRBJ2-1 TRBV27 few TGTGCCAGCAGTTCACCGGGACAGGGTAACAATGAGCAGTTCTTC CASSSPGQGNNEQFF
. TRBJ1-5 TRBV27 once TGTGCCAGCAGTGCCCTTGAAATGCTCAATCAGCCCCAGCATTTT CASSALEMLNQPQHF
. TRBJ1-5 TRBV7-8 few TGTGCCAGCAGCCTACGACAGCTTAGCAATCAGCCCCAGCATTTT CASSLRQLSNQPQHF